These T cell receptor beta chains were read from a single sample in a study of neurological immune-mediated disorders. TCRdb analysed the 5' RACE reads with MiXCR anew, one entry per CDR3 protein. The data show some 60,000 distinct CDR3 sequences, with around 3.8% seen just once and roughly 2.3% held by the top ten. Sequenced: PBMCs. Receptors were obtained from a woman in her fifties or sixties with multiple sclerosis. CDR3s include the opening cysteine and the closing phenylalanine or tryptophan. The D gene is left open where the match is weak. Clone sizes are given selectively: once, few, many, or a class where the clone is expanded.

CDR3	DNA	size	D	V	J
CASSQGVSGTDTQYF	TGCGCCAGCAGCCAAGGGGTTAGCGGCACAGATACGCAGTATTTT	many	-	TRBV4-3	TRBJ2-3
CASSFRTGGNYGYTF	TGTGCCAGCAGTTTTAGGACAGGTGGAAACTATGGCTACACCTTC	many	TRBD1	TRBV5-6	TRBJ1-2
CASSLVGTSGRLDEQFF	TGTGCCAGCAGCTTAGTAGGGACTAGCGGGAGGTTGGATGAGCAGTTCTTC	many	TRBD2	TRBV11-2	TRBJ2-1
CASSQQTGLLSYEQYF	TGTGCCAGCAGCCAACAGACGGGACTTCTCTCCTACGAGCAGTACTTC	few	-	TRBV4-2	TRBJ2-7
CASSLAAGVREQYF	TGTGCCAGCAGCTTAGCAGCGGGAGTAAGGGAGCAGTACTTC	-	TRBD2	TRBV7-2	TRBJ2-7
CASSEALLTDTQYF	TGTGCCAGCAGTGAGGCCCTCCTCACAGATACGCAGTATTTT	many	-	TRBV2	TRBJ2-3
CASSFQGLTEAFF	TGTGCCAGCAGTTTCCAGGGTCTGACTGAAGCTTTCTTT	many	-	TRBV6-5	TRBJ1-1
CASSSPDRPHRGAFF	TGTGCCAGCAGTTCTCCCGACAGGCCCCACCGCGGAGCTTTCTTT	many	-	TRBV27	TRBJ1-1
CASTVRGPNPNEQFF	TGTGCCAGCACCGTTCGGGGGCCCAATCCGAATGAGCAGTTCTTC	many	-	TRBV11-2	TRBJ2-1
CASSSETLSTDTQYF	TGCGCCAGCAGCTCCGAAACACTGAGCACAGATACGCAGTATTTT	many	-	TRBV5-1	TRBJ2-3
CASSPPTDAKNIQYF	TGTGCCAGCAGCCCCCCTACGGACGCCAAAAACATTCAGTACTTC	many	-	TRBV7-2	TRBJ2-4
CASSYNSGTDYGYTF	TGTGCCAGCAGTTACAATTCCGGGACAGACTATGGCTACACCTTC	many	TRBD1	TRBV6-5	TRBJ1-2
CATSREPGQTYEQYF	TGTGCCACCAGCAGAGAGCCGGGACAGACCTACGAGCAGTACTTC	many	TRBD1	TRBV15	TRBJ2-7
CATSRDRAGGRTDTQYF	TGTGCCACCAGCAGAGATCGAGCGGGAGGTCGCACAGATACGCAGTATTTT	many	TRBD2	TRBV15	TRBJ2-3
CATSREVTQPQHF	TGTGCCACCAGCAGAGAGGTCACTCAGCCCCAGCATTTT	many	-	TRBV15	TRBJ1-5
CASSLTGTSYEQYF	TGTGCCAGCAGCTTAACCGGGACCTCCTACGAGCAGTACTTC	many	-	TRBV5-6	TRBJ2-7
CASSALNGGAFF	TGTGCCAGCAGCGCATTAAATGGTGGAGCTTTCTTT	many	-	TRBV11-3	TRBJ1-1
CASSLSWTGSNSPLHF	TGTGCCAGCAGTTTATCCTGGACAGGGAGTAATTCACCCCTCCACTTT	-	TRBD1	TRBV12-3/TRBV12-4	TRBJ1-6
CASSFGDHYNEQFF	TGTGCCAGCAGTTTTGGGGACCATTACAATGAGCAGTTCTTC	many	-	TRBV12-3/TRBV12-4	TRBJ2-1
CSASLTRLNTEAFF	TGCAGTGCTAGCCTTACAAGGCTGAACACTGAAGCTTTCTTT	many	-	TRBV20-1	TRBJ1-1
CASSYFRGLAGHLSTDTQYF	TGTGCCAGCAGTTACTTTCGCGGACTAGCGGGCCACCTTAGCACAGATACGCAGTATTTT	many	TRBD2	TRBV6-2/TRBV6-3	TRBJ2-3
CASSRGVLGAGELFF	TGTGCCAGCAGCAGAGGAGTCTTAGGCGCCGGGGAGCTGTTTTTT	many	-	TRBV12-3/TRBV12-4	TRBJ2-2
CASSDWRGGSYNEQFF	TGTGCCAGCAGTGACTGGCGGGGGGGGTCCTACAATGAGCAGTTCTTC	few	TRBD2	TRBV2	TRBJ2-1
CATSQGAMSTEAFF	TGCGCCACGTCACAGGGGGCGATGAGCACTGAAGCTTTCTTT	many	TRBD1	TRBV5-1	TRBJ1-1
CASSSARQGRSYEQYF	TGTGCCAGCAGCTCAGCAAGACAGGGTCGCTCCTACGAGCAGTACTTC	many	TRBD1	TRBV7-2	TRBJ2-7
CASSTSGASYEQYF	TGTGCCAGCAGCACTAGCGGGGCCTCCTACGAGCAGTACTTC	few	-	TRBV21-1	TRBJ2-7
CASSEQKNQPQNF	TGTGCCAGCAGCGAACAGAAGAATCAGCCCCAGAATTTT	many	-	TRBV7-2	TRBJ1-5
CASSEIRQSEETQYF	TGTGCCAGCAGTGAAATCAGGCAGTCCGAAGAGACCCAGTACTTC	many	-	TRBV6-1	TRBJ2-5
CASSTRTDLYTF	TGTGCCAGCAGTACCCGGACAGACCTTTACACCTTC	many	-	TRBV6-1	TRBJ1-2
CASSLMSGRASYEQYF	TGTGCCAGCAGCTTAATGAGCGGGAGGGCCTCCTACGAGCAGTACTTC	many	TRBD2	TRBV7-2	TRBJ2-7
CASSLGQGAIQPQHF	TGTGCCAGCAGCCTCGGACAGGGGGCGATTCAGCCCCAGCATTTT	many	TRBD1	TRBV7-9	TRBJ1-5
CSASGGREMETQYF	TGCAGTGCCTCAGGGGGGCGGGAGATGGAGACCCAGTACTTC	many	-	TRBV20-1	TRBJ2-5
CASSFFARNIQYF	TGCGCCAGCAGCTTTTTTGCAAGGAACATTCAGTACTTC	many	-	TRBV5-1	TRBJ2-4
CASSQERGPYGYTF	TGTGCCAGCAGCCAAGAACGAGGGCCCTATGGCTACACCTTC	many	-	TRBV14	TRBJ1-2
CASSPRGAGVKMRQFF	TGTGCCAGTAGTCCCCGAGGAGCGGGAGTGAAAATGAGGCAGTTCTTC	-	TRBD2	TRBV7-2	TRBJ2-1
CSVVPGLASVYEQYF	TGCAGCGTTGTCCCGGGACTAGCATCCGTCTACGAGCAGTACTTC	many	TRBD2	TRBV29-1	TRBJ2-7
CASSLDPGGQRAGNTIYF	TGCGCCAGCAGCTTGGATCCGGGGGGTCAGCGGGCTGGAAACACCATATATTTT	many	-	TRBV5-1	TRBJ1-3
CAISGPGATIYEQYF	TGTGCCATCAGTGGGCCTGGAGCCACCATTTACGAGCAGTACTTC	many	-	TRBV10-3	TRBJ2-7
CASSPGQGSGNQPQHF	TGTGCCAGCTCACCGGGACAGGGAAGTGGCAATCAGCCCCAGCATTTT	-	TRBD1	TRBV18	TRBJ1-5
CASSLAAGGNNEQFF	TGTGCCAGCAGTTTAGCAGCGGGAGGTAACAATGAGCAGTTCTTC	many	TRBD2	TRBV12-3/TRBV12-4	TRBJ2-1
CASSSTEFNEQFF	TGTGCCAGCAGCTCGACCGAGTTCAATGAGCAGTTCTTC	-	-	TRBV7-9	TRBJ2-1
CATGGDGYGYTF	TGTGCCACCGGCGGGGATGGCTATGGCTACACCTTC	many	-	TRBV12-3/TRBV12-4	TRBJ1-2
CSAKGTPDTIYF	TGCAGTGCTAAAGGGACCCCCGACACCATATATTTT	many	-	TRBV20-1	TRBJ1-3
CASRDSDRGLYSNQPQHF	TGTGCCAGCAGGGATTCGGACAGGGGTCTGTATAGCAATCAGCCCCAGCATTTT	many	TRBD1	TRBV6-6	TRBJ1-5
CSASGGGGEGYTF	TGCAGTGCTAGTGGTGGGGGGGGAGAGGGCTACACCTTC	many	-	TRBV20-1	TRBJ1-2
CASSVANRADEQYF	TGTGCCAGCAGCGTAGCTAACAGGGCGGATGAGCAGTACTTC	many	-	TRBV9	TRBJ2-7
CASSLSASALGGYEQYF	TGTGCCAGCAGCTTATCGGCCTCGGCCTTGGGTGGCTACGAGCAGTACTTC	many	-	TRBV7-2	TRBJ2-7
CASSPIGGASVF	TGTGCCAGCAGCCCAATCGGTGGGGCTTCGGTCTTC	many	-	TRBV11-2	TRBJ2-1
CSASLAGYQETQYF	TGCAGTGCTAGCTTAGCGGGGTACCAAGAGACCCAGTACTTC	many	TRBD2	TRBV20-1	TRBJ2-5
CASSLYGSGSGNEQFF	TGTGCCAGCAGTTTATATGGTAGCGGGAGTGGGAATGAGCAGTTCTTC	many	TRBD2	TRBV27	TRBJ2-1
CASSQDLLAGTYEQYF	TGTGCCAGCAGCCAAGATTTACTAGCGGGAACCTACGAGCAGTACTTC	many	TRBD2	TRBV4-2	TRBJ2-7
CASSPWGVSYEQYF	TGTGCCAGCAGCCCTTGGGGTGTATCCTACGAGCAGTACTTC	many	-	TRBV11-2	TRBJ2-7
CSANRPRIETYSSYNEQFF	TGCAGTGCCAACCGACCGCGCATCGAAACTTATAGCTCCTACAATGAGCAGTTCTTC	-	-	TRBV20-1	TRBJ2-1
CAISPGSKRTGELFF	TGTGCCATTTCCCCCGGGTCCAAAAGGACCGGGGAGCTGTTTTTT	many	-	TRBV6-5	TRBJ2-2